This T cell receptor beta chain was recovered during a study of OX40 agonist ivuxolimab in advanced cancers. About the study: Prior anti-PD-1, anti-PD-L1 or anti-CTLA-4 therapy did not bar entry, and approximately 43% had some.

Produced via immunoSEQ multiplex PCR; TCRdb's table is partial and in-frame only. The sample has about 68,000 clones, about 89% seen once. V gave up 5 bases and J gave up 2 bases, with 15 bases separating them. The CDR3 contains 15 residues. Per the germline V gene, CDR1 is SEHNR and CDR2 is FQNEAQ (reference sequence). General study results and limits: Compared with others, partial responders at 0.1-3.0 mg/kg displayed clonal expansion among the lowest. At 0.1 to 3.0 mg/kg and by week 6, clonal expansion occurred in CD4+ and CD8+ blood T cells.

This clone was picked up one time. No antigen is known for it. The receptor comes from an adult with an advanced solid tumor such as melanoma, head and neck, liver or kidney cancer. V gene TRBV7-9 combines with J gene TRBJ2-5, with TRBD2 as a possible D gene (6 bases). The sequenced sample was CD4+ or CD8+ T cells sorted from blood, obtained in a trial of the OX40 agonist ivuxolimab. CDR3 sequence: CASSRRVLGQETQYF. The CDR3 nucleotides are TGTGCCAGCAGCAGGAGGGTCCTAGGGCAAGAGACCCAGTACTTC.